This is a list of T cell receptor beta chains from one sample in a study of blood T cell repertoires in COVID-19. Using immunoSEQ multiplex PCR, the repertoire was profiled, and TCRdb retains in-frame clones only, with some absent. The profile shows about 250,000 clones, approximately 85% of them singletons. Sequencing was done on a sample of PBMCs or T cells enriched from blood (not recorded which). The source is a woman in her 50s with acute COVID-19. Each CDR3 is given with its conserved first and last residue. The D gene is left open where the match is weak. The size of a clone is reported for some rows only, either as once, few or many, or as a class for expanded clones.

TRBV6-5	.	.	TRBJ2-7	CASNPQGPYEQYF	TGTGCCAGCAACCCGCAGGGTCCCTACGAGCAGTACTTC
TRBV2	TRBD2	.	TRBJ2-1	CASRTSGRDEQFF	TGTGCCAGCAGAACTAGCGGTAGGGATGAGCAGTTCTTC
TRBV5-4	.	once	TRBJ2-1	CASSLPGDNEQFF	TGTGCCAGCAGTCTGCCAGGGGACAATGAGCAGTTCTTC
TRBV6-1	TRBD1	.	TRBJ1-5	CASSEAGTGAQPQHF	TGTGCCAGCAGTGAAGCAGGGACAGGGGCTCAGCCCCAGCATTTT
TRBV5-1	.	few	TRBJ2-2	CASSFGRPNTGELFF	TGCGCCAGCAGCTTCGGCAGGCCGAACACCGGGGAGCTGTTTTTT
TRBV27	TRBD2	.	TRBJ2-1	CASRGTSGSLYNEQFF	TGTGCCAGCAGAGGGACTAGCGGGTCTCTTTATAATGAGCAGTTCTTC
TRBV30	TRBD2	.	TRBJ2-3	CAWGLAGGSVTDTQYF	TGTGCCTGGGGACTAGCGGGGGGGTCCGTAACAGATACGCAGTATTTT
TRBV5-6	.	.	TRBJ1-1	CASSLSNSPNTEAFF	TGTGCCAGCAGCTTGAGTAACAGTCCGAACACTGAAGCTTTCTTT
TRBV5-1	TRBD1	.	TRBJ2-7	CASSLDRHLYEQYF	TGCGCCAGCAGCCTGGACAGGCACCTCTACGAGCAGTACTTC
TRBV6-2/TRBV6-3	TRBD1	once	TRBJ1-2	CASINSDRVYGYTF	TGTGCCAGCATTAACTCTGACAGGGTCTATGGCTACACCTTC
TRBV6-5	.	.	TRBJ1-1	CASSSGTEAFF	TGTGCCAGCAGTTCGGGGACTGAAGCTTTCTTT
TRBV5-8	TRBD1	.	TRBJ1-2	CASTPGQPNYGYTF	TGTGCCAGCACCCCGGGACAGCCGAACTATGGCTACACCTTC
TRBV5-6	.	.	TRBJ2-7	CASSFLQTYEQYF	TGTGCCAGCAGCTTTTTACAGACCTACGAGCAGTACTTC
TRBV5-4	TRBD1	.	TRBJ1-3	CASSLATGENTIYF	TGTGCCAGCAGCTTGGCGACAGGGGAAAACACCATATATTTT
TRBV6-5	TRBD1	.	TRBJ1-6	CASTRDRVSPLHF	TGTGCCAGCACCAGAGACAGGGTATCACCCCTCCACTTT
TRBV9	TRBD2	.	TRBJ2-3	CASSVGRLAGGYTDTQYF	TGTGCCAGCAGCGTAGGACGACTAGCGGGGGGGTACACAGATACGCAGTATTTT
TRBV10-3	.	.	TRBJ1-4	CAISAARGTGVDEKLFF	TGTGCCATCTCAGCCGCAAGGGGGACCGGGGTTGATGAAAAACTGTTTTTT
TRBV10-3	TRBD1	.	TRBJ2-7	CAITPGQSYEQYF	TGTGCCATCACTCCGGGACAGTCCTACGAGCAGTACTTC
TRBV6-2/TRBV6-3	.	few	TRBJ1-1	CASSYSYAGKANTEAFF	TGTGCCAGCAGTTACTCGTACGCAGGGAAGGCGAACACTGAAGCTTTCTTT
TRBV12-3/TRBV12-4	TRBD1	.	TRBJ2-2	CASRPQGTGELFF	TGTGCCAGCAGGCCACAGGGGACCGGGGAGCTGTTTTTT
TRBV6-1	TRBD1	.	TRBJ1-2	CASSDWDSYGYTF	TGTGCCAGCAGTGATTGGGACAGCTATGGCTACACCTTC
TRBV19	.	few	TRBJ1-1	CASSIVGGSEAFF	TGTGCCAGTAGTATAGTGGGGGGATCTGAAGCTTTCTTT
TRBV10-1	TRBD1	.	TRBJ2-1	CARSFRDSRHEQFF	TGCGCCAGAAGTTTCCGGGACAGCCGACATGAGCAGTTCTTC
TRBV5-4	.	.	TRBJ2-1	CASSVGSGGNSYNEQFF	TGTGCCAGCAGCGTGGGCTCGGGGGGCAACTCCTACAATGAGCAGTTCTTC
TRBV5-1	.	.	TRBJ1-1	CASAVRLGMNTEAFF	TGCGCCAGCGCCGTTAGGTTGGGCATGAACACTGAAGCTTTCTTT
TRBV7-2	TRBD2	.	TRBJ2-5	CASSLDSGGQETQYF	TGTGCCAGCAGCTTGGATAGCGGGGGGCAAGAGACCCAGTACTTC
TRBV4-3	.	.	TRBJ1-2	CASSQGAGRGNYGYTF	TGCGCCAGCAGCCAAGGAGCAGGCCGTGGTAACTATGGCTACACCTTC